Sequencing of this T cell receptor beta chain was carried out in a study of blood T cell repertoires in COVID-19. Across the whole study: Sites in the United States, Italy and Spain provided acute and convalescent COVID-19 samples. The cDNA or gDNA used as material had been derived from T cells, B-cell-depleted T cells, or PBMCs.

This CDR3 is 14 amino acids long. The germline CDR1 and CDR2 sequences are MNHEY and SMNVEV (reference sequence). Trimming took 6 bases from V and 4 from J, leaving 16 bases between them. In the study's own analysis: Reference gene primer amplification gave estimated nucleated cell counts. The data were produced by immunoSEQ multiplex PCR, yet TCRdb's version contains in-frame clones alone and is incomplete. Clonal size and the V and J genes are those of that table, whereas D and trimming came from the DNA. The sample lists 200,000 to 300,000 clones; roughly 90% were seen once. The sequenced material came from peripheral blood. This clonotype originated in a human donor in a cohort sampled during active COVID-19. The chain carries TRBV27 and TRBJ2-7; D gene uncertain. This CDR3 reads CASSLRSQPYEQYF. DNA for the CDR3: TGTGCCAGCAGCCTCCGAAGCCAACCTTACGAGCAGTACTTC.